This is a list of T cell receptor beta chains from one sample in a study of T cells after yellow fever vaccination. Using its own MiXCR run on the 5' RACE reads, TCRdb lists one record per CDR3 protein. The sample has around 230,000 distinct CDR3 sequences, roughly 6.3% seen once. The sequenced sample was CD4+ T cells sorted from PBMCs, obtained on the day of the yellow fever booster vaccination. These receptors came from a man younger than 40 who received the YFV17D yellow fever vaccine. The CDR3 runs from the conserved cysteine through the conserved F or W. The D gene is left open where the match is weak. Some rows have no size entry. The others give once, few or many, or a class for an expanded clone.

V	D	size	J	CDR3	DNA
TRBV18	TRBD2	-	TRBJ2-3	CASSPPGLASPDTQYF	TGTGCCAGCTCACCTCCGGGACTAGCGAGTCCCGATACGCAGTATTTT
TRBV27	-	many	TRBJ2-2	CASSLSGGLNTGELFF	TGTGCCAGCAGTTTATCGGGGGGCCTGAACACCGGGGAGCTGTTTTTT
TRBV19	-	few	TRBJ1-1	CASRPSGQRWSDTEAFF	TGTGCCAGTAGACCCAGTGGGCAGCGTTGGTCGGACACTGAAGCTTTCTTT
TRBV25-1	-	-	TRBJ1-2	CASIASEESGGYTF	TGTGCCAGCATTGCGTCGGAAGAATCCGGGGGCTACACCTTC
TRBV6-2/TRBV6-3	-	-	TRBJ2-4	CASSWGLGNIQYF	TGTGCCAGCAGTTGGGGCCTCGGGAACATTCAGTACTTC
TRBV5-1	-	many	TRBJ2-7	CASSSGLNLEQYF	TGCGCCAGCAGCTCCGGACTGAATCTAGAGCAGTACTTC
TRBV7-2	-	-	TRBJ2-5	CASSRDAGGTQYF	TGTGCCAGCAGCCGAGACGCCGGGGGGACCCAGTACTTC
TRBV9	-	few	TRBJ2-6	CASSVSPLRPSGANVLTF	TGTGCCAGCAGCGTATCCCCCCTAAGGCCCTCTGGGGCCAACGTCCTGACTTTC
TRBV5-1	-	few	TRBJ2-1	CASSTFSYNEQFF	TGCGCCAGCAGCACGTTCTCGTACAATGAGCAGTTCTTC
TRBV7-2	-	many	TRBJ2-5	CASSLVAQETQYF	TGTGCCAGCAGCTTAGTAGCCCAAGAGACCCAGTACTTC
TRBV6-2/TRBV6-3	-	many	TRBJ1-6	CASLSSSYNSPLHF	TGTGCCAGCTTATCGAGCTCCTATAATTCACCCCTCCACTTT
TRBV7-9	TRBD2	many	TRBJ2-2	CASSSGGNGELFF	TGTGCCAGCAGCTCGGGAGGGAACGGGGAGCTGTTTTTT
TRBV30	TRBD2	many	TRBJ2-5	CAWSSGTSGPGETQYF	TGTGCCTGGAGTTCCGGGACTAGCGGCCCGGGGGAGACCCAGTACTTC
TRBV6-2/TRBV6-3	-	few	TRBJ1-5	CASSYTGDQPQHF	TGTGCCAGCAGTTACACGGGGGATCAGCCCCAGCATTTT
TRBV20-1	TRBD2	few	TRBJ2-3	CSARGLAGFLDTQYF	TGCAGTGCTAGGGGACTAGCGGGATTCCTAGATACGCAGTATTTT
TRBV10-3	-	few	TRBJ2-6	CASEGSGANVLTF	TGTGCCTCCGAGGGATCTGGGGCCAACGTCCTGACTTTC
TRBV29-1	-	few	TRBJ2-1	CSVGAAGVPSEQFF	TGCAGCGTTGGGGCCGCTGGGGTCCCCAGCGAGCAGTTCTTC
TRBV6-2/TRBV6-3	TRBD2	few	TRBJ2-1	CASSYLTSGRGAAYNEQFF	TGTGCCAGCAGTTACCTAACTAGCGGGAGAGGTGCCGCCTACAATGAGCAGTTCTTC
TRBV12-3/TRBV12-4	-	-	TRBJ2-7	CASSLRQGEGQYF	TGTGCCAGCAGTTTACGCCAAGGCGAGGGGCAGTACTTC
TRBV20-1	-	few	TRBJ2-1	CSAREGTNNEQFF	TGCAGTGCTAGAGAGGGGACAAACAATGAGCAGTTCTTC
TRBV7-2	TRBD2	many	TRBJ2-2	CASSRDYDTGELFF	TGTGCCAGCAGCCGGGACTACGACACCGGGGAGCTGTTTTTT
TRBV7-9	-	-	TRBJ2-7	CASSPPGYSEDEQYF	TGTGCCAGCAGCCCGCCGGGATATTCGGAGGACGAGCAGTACTTC
TRBV11-2	TRBD2	-	TRBJ2-4	CASSLVWTSGSGRAKNIQYF	TGTGCCAGCAGCTTAGTTTGGACTAGCGGGAGCGGTAGAGCCAAAAACATTCAGTACTTC
TRBV7-6	-	-	TRBJ2-7	CASSLNSAGVLEQYF	TGTGCCAGCAGCTTAAATTCGGCCGGGGTCCTGGAGCAGTACTTC
TRBV7-9	-	few	TRBJ2-1	CASSLQPGPYNEQFF	TGTGCCAGCAGCTTACAACCTGGCCCCTACAATGAGCAGTTCTTC
TRBV10-2	-	many	TRBJ2-1	CASSDIRALGRDEQFF	TGCGCCAGCAGTGATATCCGGGCCCTCGGCCGGGATGAGCAGTTCTTC
TRBV7-6	-	many	TRBJ2-1	CASSYRAGNEQFF	TGTGCCAGCAGCTACAGGGCCGGTAATGAGCAGTTCTTC
TRBV30	-	many	TRBJ1-1	CAWSPYRGNRNTEAFF	TGTGCCTGGAGTCCTTACCGCGGCAACCGAAACACTGAAGCTTTCTTT
TRBV25-1	-	few	TRBJ2-1	CASSEWERFNEQFF	TGTGCCAGCAGTGAATGGGAACGGTTCAATGAGCAGTTCTTC
TRBV11-2	TRBD1	many	TRBJ2-7	CASSLTLLGQGMGGYYEQYF	TGTGCCAGCAGCTTAACCCTCCTGGGACAGGGAATGGGGGGCTACTACGAGCAGTACTTC
TRBV28	-	few	TRBJ2-3	CASSLGLGGGGTDTQYF	TGTGCCAGCAGTTTAGGTCTAGGCGGTGGAGGGACAGATACGCAGTATTTT
TRBV5-1	TRBD1	few	TRBJ2-5	CASSLRWDRAPSGAQYF	TGCGCCAGCAGCTTAAGGTGGGACAGGGCGCCATCGGGTGCCCAGTACTTC
TRBV25-1	TRBD1	many	TRBJ2-7	CASSVSGWDRGYEQYF	TGTGCCAGCAGTGTTTCTGGCTGGGACAGGGGCTACGAGCAGTACTTC
TRBV28	TRBD1	-	TRBJ1-1	CASSLSGTASPAEAFF	TGTGCCAGCAGTTTATCCGGGACAGCCTCCCCAGCTGAAGCTTTCTTT
TRBV10-3	TRBD2	-	TRBJ2-1	CAILRGGVYNEQFF	TGTGCCATCCTTCGGGGGGGAGTATACAATGAGCAGTTCTTC
TRBV7-9	TRBD1	-	TRBJ2-1	CASSRGQGDVNEQFF	TGTGCCAGCAGCCGAGGACAGGGGGACGTGAATGAGCAGTTCTTC
TRBV7-9	-	many	TRBJ2-7	CASSLVHYEQYF	TGTGCCAGCAGCTTAGTACACTACGAGCAGTACTTC
TRBV20-1	-	many	TRBJ2-1	CSASNLMGEGRYYNEQFF	TGCAGTGCTAGCAATCTTATGGGCGAGGGGAGGTACTACAATGAGCAGTTCTTC
TRBV18	-	few	TRBJ2-7	CASSPDGQAEYF	TGTGCCAGCTCACCAGACGGCCAAGCCGAGTACTTC
TRBV7-2	TRBD2	few	TRBJ2-7	CASSRLAGGSNEQYF	TGTGCCAGCAGCCGACTAGCGGGAGGTTCCAACGAGCAGTACTTC
TRBV7-2	TRBD2	many	TRBJ2-7	CASSPGRTSSYEQYF	TGTGCCAGCAGCCCGGGGAGGACTAGCTCCTACGAGCAGTACTTC
TRBV4-3	-	few	TRBJ2-7	CASSQDRYRHEQYF	TGCGCCAGCAGCCAAGATCGGTACAGGCACGAGCAGTACTTC
TRBV20-1	-	few	TRBJ2-7	CSAGVLSYEQYF	TGCAGTGCGGGGGTCCTTTCCTACGAGCAGTACTTC
TRBV7-2	-	-	TRBJ2-7	CASSLSGTAYYEQYF	TGTGCCAGCAGCTTAAGCGGGACAGCGTACTACGAGCAGTACTTC
TRBV5-5	TRBD1	few	TRBJ2-7	CASSLFGQGVDEQYF	TGTGCCAGCAGCTTGTTCGGACAGGGTGTCGACGAGCAGTACTTC
TRBV5-4	-	few	TRBJ2-2	CASSPMGGPSNSGELFF	TGTGCCAGCAGCCCAATGGGCGGGCCCTCAAACTCCGGGGAGCTGTTTTTT
TRBV11-3	TRBD1	-	TRBJ2-1	CALKDFGQVSYNEQFF	TGTGCCCTCAAAGACTTTGGACAGGTTTCATACAATGAGCAGTTCTTC
TRBV30	-	few	TRBJ1-4	CAWSAAQQGEKLFF	TGTGCCTGGAGTGCGGCCCAACAGGGTGAAAAACTGTTTTTT
TRBV6-6	TRBD1	-	TRBJ2-7	CASSHTGQWEQYF	TGTGCCAGCAGTCATACGGGACAGTGGGAGCAGTACTTC
TRBV29-1	-	many	TRBJ2-7	CSVGPGAGPYEQYF	TGCAGCGTTGGGCCGGGGGCAGGTCCCTACGAGCAGTACTTC
TRBV7-2	-	few	TRBJ1-1	CASSSGMTVGAFF	TGTGCCAGCAGCTCTGGGATGACGGTGGGAGCTTTCTTT
TRBV20-1	-	few	TRBJ2-1	CSMAGSNEQFF	TGCAGTATGGCGGGATCCAATGAGCAGTTCTTC
TRBV7-9	-	many	TRBJ1-2	CASTPGLNYGYTF	TGTGCCAGCACCCCGGGATTGAACTATGGCTACACCTTC